Given below is one T cell receptor beta chain in context. The antigen it binds to is not known. One junction end disagrees with the germline gene, perhaps due to a read error. This specimen's time point label, interpreted: 30 days after allogeneic hematopoietic stem cell transplantation. At 30 days after allogeneic hematopoietic stem cell transplantation, peripheral blood mononuclear cells were collected from the patients. The data are from a study of regulatory T cells after allogeneic stem cell transplantation (dated by TCRdb to the late 2010s). Regarding the research as a whole: Patients were divided into groups based on whether acute graft-versus-host disease developed within 100 days of stem cell transplantation. Conventional CD4+ T cells defined as CD4+CD25+/-CD127+ were also sorted and TCR-sequenced for comparison in the study. CD4+CD25+CD127- regulatory T cells were obtained from patient PBMCs by means of fluorescence-activated cell sorting. The study compared the regulatory T-cell TCR repertoire after allogeneic stem cell transplantation between patients with and without acute graft-versus-host disease.

Sequencing instrument: Illumina MiSeq. Reverse transcription of RNA was performed with the SMARTer RACE cDNA Amplification kit, after which the TCR beta CDR3 region was amplified. RNA from sorted cells was extracted with the RNeasy Mini Kit. Illumina paired-end sequencing was used to sequence the TCR beta amplicons. The published analysis was carried out like this. MiXCR, VDJtools and the tcR R package were the tools used to analyze the TCR repertoire. The inverse Simpson index served to quantify diversity, and clones were sorted into rare, small, medium or expanded bins based on their proportion of the repertoire. TCRdb cleaned the public reads at Q25 with fastp, built clones with MiXCR and kept in-frame beta chains. Every entry covers one CDR3 protein and lists the most common genes and DNA from its rows. TCRdb's processing, not the study's, gives the V and J calls here. The sample table records around 5,000 distinct CDR3 sequences; about 96% of these occur just once. The ten largest clones capture around 37% of the sample.

The CDR3 runs 16 residues from the cysteine to the phenylalanine. Only the CDR3 DNA stays, 48 bases, in frame from base 1. Based on the germline V gene, the CDR1 and CDR2 sequences are SQVTM and ANQGSEA. Here is what the overall study found, with its caveats: Top 10 regulatory T-cell clones occupied a significantly larger repertoire share in non-GvHD patients, suggesting expansion of presumably allo-specific protective clones. Conventional CD4+ T-cell repertoire diversity did not differ significantly between patients with and without graft-versus-host disease. A less diverse, more focused regulatory T-cell TCR repertoire was observed in patients without graft-versus-host disease than in patients with the disease. None of the regulatory T-cell clones was shared across all patients, and no significant correlation was found between sorted cell numbers and the inverse Simpson index. Because the patient sample size was small, the findings needed validation in a larger cohort.

This receptor chain uses TRBV29-1 and TRBJ2-1; TRBD1 agrees with 9 junctional bases. Sequences were derived from sorted CD4+ T cells from blood (whether regulatory or conventional is not recorded), sampled 30 days after allogeneic stem cell transplant. This TCR was sampled from a human patient who had an allogeneic stem cell transplant, so the T cells may come from the graft donor. The CDR3 has the sequence CSVTPRTGDYYDEQIF. The DNA sequence is given as TGCAGCGTGACCCCCAGGACAGGGGACTACTACGATGAGCAGATCTTC.